Each of the 6 T cell receptor beta chains below was sequenced from the same sample in a study of T cells after yellow fever vaccination. MiXCR, run by TCRdb on the 5' RACE reads, gives a single entry per CDR3 protein. The sample holds about 69,000 distinct CDR3 sequences; around 6.2% are singletons and the top ten take roughly 2%. The sample consisted of CD4+ T cells sorted from PBMCs, taken approximately 15 days after the first yellow fever vaccination. The receptors shown here come from a man younger than 35 who received the YFV17D yellow fever vaccine.

At least ten counts were recorded for this clonotype. V is TRBV20-1 and J is TRBJ1-2; D unclear. The CDR3 covers 13 residues. Per the germline V gene, CDR1 is DFQATT and CDR2 is SNEGSKA (reference sequence). Trimming removed 4 bases at V and 1 base at J, with 10 bases between. CDR3 sequence (DNA): TGCAGTGCTACGAGAGAGATTAACTATGGCTACACCTTC. Translation: CSATREINYGYTF.

This clonotype was counted at least ten times. The chain joins TRBV7-2 to TRBJ2-5, with D hard to call. The germline V gene has CDR1 SGHTA and CDR2 FQGNSA. The CDR3 totals 13 residues. Trimming took off 0 bases at V and 0 bases at J, with 2 bases between the two ends. DNA of the CDR3: TGTGCCAGCAGCTTAGCGAACCAAGAGACCCAGTACTTC. Amino acids: CASSLANQETQYF.

This clonotype was observed many times. V and J are TRBV20-1 and TRBJ2-1, with D perhaps TRBD2 (6 bases). Trimming pared 6 bases from V and 5 bases from J, leaving 20 bases between. This CDR3 spans 15 amino acids. CDR1 DFQATT and CDR2 SNEGSKA come from the germline V gene (reference sequence). This CDR3 reads CSATFFSGLHNEQFF. CDR3 bases: TGCAGTGCCACCTTTTTCTCGGGACTTCACAATGAGCAGTTCTTC.

This clonotype appeared many times. V and J are TRBV7-6 and TRBJ2-1; 7 bases fit TRBD2. CDR1 and CDR2 from the germline V gene are SGHVS and FNYEAQ. Germline trimming cut 1 base from V and 0 bases from J; bases unmatched to any gene: 3. The CDR3 has 16 residues. The CDR3 is CASSLEGTNSYNEQFF. The CDR3 coding sequence is TGTGCCAGCAGCTTAGAGGGGACTAACTCCTACAATGAGCAGTTCTTC.

This clonotype has at least ten counts. V is TRBV3-1 and J is TRBJ2-5; D ambiguous. Trimming left V 1 base short and J 4 bases short, with 7 bases between. The germline V gene encodes CDR1 LGHDT and CDR2 YNNKEL (reference sequence). There are 13 residues in the CDR3. The CDR3 here is CASSQVGRETQYF. The CDR3 coding sequence is TGTGCCAGCAGCCAAGTTGGGCGAGAGACCCAGTACTTC.

There are many counts of this clonotype. This rearrangement joins TRBV19 to TRBJ1-6; 8 bases are shared with TRBD1. J gave up 10 bases and V 6 bases, and 8 bases lay outside the gene matches. From germline, CDR1 is LNHDA and CDR2 SQIVND (reference sequence). This CDR3 region has 14 residues. The CDR3 region has the DNA TGTGCCAGTAGCTCTGACAGGGGAGGATCACCCCTCCACTTT. Translated, it gives CASSSDRGGSPLHF.